This paragraph covers one T cell receptor beta chain sequence. Its antigen is undetermined. Profiling relied on immunoSEQ multiplex PCR, and the TCRdb table lists in-frame clones only, not all of them. The data contain around 95,000 clones, about 94% of them singletons. This sample is part of a study of siplizumab effects on memory and regulatory T cells. V gave up 2 bases and J gave up 5 bases; unmatched junction bases: 8. Germline V gene lookup returns CDR1 SGDLS and CDR2 YYNGEE. The CDR3 has 16 amino acids. Study-wide findings and caveats: Just a small share of alloreactive clones was traced back to unstimulated subsets. Controls showed an average of around 27% Treg-derived mappable alloreactive CD4+ clones, while siplizumab showed nearly 70%. Naive T cells were seemingly more diverse than memory cells, and major contributions to the alloresponse seemed to be made by them.

This receptor was taken from a human donor in good health. The rearrangement links TRBV9 to TRBJ2-3; 10 bases line up with TRBD2. Sequenced material: non-Treg CD4+ T cells sorted from blood. The DNA of the CDR3 is TGTGCCAGCAGCGTCCGTACTAGCGGGACTGGAGATACGCAGTATTTT. This encodes CASSVRTSGTGDTQYF.